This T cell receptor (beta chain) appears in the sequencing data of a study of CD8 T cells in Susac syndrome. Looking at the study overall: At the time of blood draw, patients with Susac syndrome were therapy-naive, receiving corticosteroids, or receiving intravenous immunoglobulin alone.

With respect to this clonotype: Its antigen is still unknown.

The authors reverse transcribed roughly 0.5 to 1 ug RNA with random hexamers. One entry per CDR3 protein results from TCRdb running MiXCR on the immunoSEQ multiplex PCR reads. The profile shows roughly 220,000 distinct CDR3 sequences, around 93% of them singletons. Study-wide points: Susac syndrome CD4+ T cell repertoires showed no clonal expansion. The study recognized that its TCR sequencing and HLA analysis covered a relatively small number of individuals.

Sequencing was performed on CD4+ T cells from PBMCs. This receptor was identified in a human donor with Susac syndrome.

For the CDR3, the DNA is TGCAGTGCTAGAGAGAAGGGGACCGGACACAAGTTCTTC. Translated: CSAREKGTGHKFF. The genes are TRBV20-1 and TRBJ2-1; the D gene could be TRBD1 or TRBD2 (5 bases each). The CDR3 spans 13 residues. Germline assignment: CDR1 DFQATT and CDR2 SNEGSKA (reference sequence). V was clipped by 0 bases and J by 14 bases, with 17 bases between them.